This T cell receptor (beta chain) was recovered during a study of shared clonotypes between healthy human individuals. Whole-study results and caveats: Rarefaction indicated that sorted-subset sequencing remained incomplete although depth was large. Researchers sampled blood only, noting tissue repertoires likely differ.

Naive CD4+ cells were CD45RA-selected; the remaining cells were memory. The CDR3 is 14 amino acids. Germline loops: CDR1 SNHLY, CDR2 FYNNEI. The V gene lost 0 bases and the J gene lost 4 bases, with 7 bases spanning the gap. Remarks on this clone: Its specificity is not known. Other DNA sequences from this sample encode an identical CDR3 as well.

Genomic DNA of every subset was divided equally among multiple immunoSEQ plates. The assay was immunoSEQ multiplex PCR, and TCRdb's table has in-frame clones only and misses some. The data hold hundreds of thousands of clones, with under 80% observed a single time. Sequencing was performed on memory CD4+ T cells sorted from blood. Indicated subset: CD45RA-negative fraction. The gene calls are TRBV2 and TRBJ2-1, with D maybe TRBD2 (5 bases). The clonotype comes from a young woman in good health. CDR3 loop: CASSEAGAYNEQFF. The DNA for the CDR3 is TGTGCCAGCAGTGAAGCGGGAGCGTACAATGAGCAGTTCTTC.